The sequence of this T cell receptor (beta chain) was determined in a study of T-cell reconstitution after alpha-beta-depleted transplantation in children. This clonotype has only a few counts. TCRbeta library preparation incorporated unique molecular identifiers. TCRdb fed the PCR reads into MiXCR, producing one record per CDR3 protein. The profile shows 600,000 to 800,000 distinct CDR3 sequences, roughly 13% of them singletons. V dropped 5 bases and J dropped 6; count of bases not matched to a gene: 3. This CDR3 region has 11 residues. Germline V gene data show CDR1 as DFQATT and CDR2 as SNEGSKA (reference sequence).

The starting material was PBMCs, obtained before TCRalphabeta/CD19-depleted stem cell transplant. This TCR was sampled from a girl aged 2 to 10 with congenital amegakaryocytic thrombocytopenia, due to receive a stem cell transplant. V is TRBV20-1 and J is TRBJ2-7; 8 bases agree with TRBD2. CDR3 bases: TGCAGTGCTGCGGGAGGAGGCGAGCAGTACTTC. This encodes CSAAGGGEQYF.